The sequence of this T cell receptor (beta chain) was determined in a study of shared T cell receptors in the human thymus. Sequenced by immunoSEQ multiplex PCR; TCRdb stores in-frame clones only, minus some. The table has hundreds of thousands of clones, roughly 86% seen once. The CDR3 has 17 residues. With 1 base removed from V and 5 bases from J, the gap between germline ends came to 20 bases. CDR1 and CDR2 from the germline V gene are MNHNS and SASEGT. The same sample was also used in a study of human thymus T cells. That paper notes: The donor group consisted of healthy Finnish infants who were having corrective surgery for congenital heart defects. Obtained as resections during corrective heart surgery, the thymus tissue was then studied. Among thymic and blood repertoires, usage of V and J genes appeared biased. Related work showed strongly overlapping thymic repertoires across unrelated individuals.

The rearrangement joins TRBV6-1 to TRBJ1-2, with a possible D match to TRBD1 (5 bases). The sample taken for sequencing was thymocytes. The sequence derives from a boy in the first two years of life with a congenital heart defect. CDR3 sequence: CASSEEAGFITGYGYTF. CDR3 coding DNA: TGTGCCAGCAGTGAAGAGGCAGGGTTTATAACTGGGTATGGCTACACCTTC.